What follows is one T cell receptor beta chain and its context. CDR3 size: 15 residues. Germline loops: CDR1 MDHEN, CDR2 SYDVKM. Between the trimmed V and J ends, which lost 6 bases and 0 bases, there was a span of 14 bases. Authors' analysis steps: Nucleated cell counts were estimated from reference gene primer amplification. Profiling relied on immunoSEQ multiplex PCR, and the TCRdb table lists in-frame clones only, not all of them. D and trimming were read from the DNA, whereas the V and J calls and clone size are those reported in that table. The repertoire has about 94,000 clones, more than 75% of them found once; the top ten carry around 7.4%. These data are taken from a study of blood T cell repertoires in COVID-19. Study as a whole: Acute and convalescent COVID-19 samples came from the United States, Italy and Spain. T cells, B-cell-depleted T cells, or PBMCs supplied cDNA or gDNA.

Sequencing was carried out using peripheral blood. The chain joins TRBV28 to TRBJ1-1, with D maybe TRBD1 (6 bases). This clonotype originated in a human donor with acute or convalescent COVID-19. The donor label of this sample is uncertain. The CDR3 spells CASSPAQGLNTEAFF. The CDR3 region has the DNA TGTGCCAGCAGCCCGGCCCAGGGGTTGAACACTGAAGCTTTCTTT.